The T cell receptor beta chain described here comes from a study of early T cells in non-severe SARS-CoV-2 infection. Overall study context: Sequenced bulk RNA came from whole blood that was unsorted, and chains were unpaired.

Trimming left V 4 bases short and J 3 bases short, with 15 bases between. Germline CDR1 SEHNR, CDR2 FQNEAQ (reference sequence). CDR3 length: 15 residues. Separate cDNA molecules each had unique molecular identifiers attached to them. TCRdb used MiXCR to reprocess the 5' RACE reads, holding one entry per CDR3 protein. The sample lists fewer than 60,000 distinct CDR3 sequences, roughly 10% occurring once. This clonotype was recorded a few times. The TCR was taken from an adult who was a healthcare worker with PCR-confirmed SARS-CoV-2 infection or an uninfected control (not recorded which). Source material: whole blood. The chain joins TRBV7-9 to TRBJ1-1, with unresolved D. CDR3 protein: CASSSTSPADTEAFF. As DNA, the CDR3 is TGTGCCAGCAGCTCGACCTCCCCGGCGGACACTGAAGCTTTCTTT.